These 16 T cell receptor beta chains came from one sample sequenced in a study of blood T cell repertoires in COVID-19 (dated by TCRdb to the early 2020s). Library creation used the immunoSEQ multiplex PCR assay. What TCRdb holds here is the immuneACCESS table cut down to in-frame rearrangements. Part of the clones is not present; checked against another copy, under half of the missing clones reflect an unresolved V gene, and the others are unexplained. The sample includes around 130,000 clones, with roughly four fifths observed a single time. In total, the top ten clones hold roughly 12% of the sample. The sequencing sample was made of peripheral blood. Source of these receptors: a human donor in a cohort sampled during active COVID-19.

The rearrangement joins TRBV6-5 to TRBJ2-7; 7 nucleotides line up with TRBD2. The CDR3 consists of 11 residues. J was trimmed by 6 bases and V by 10 bases; bases with no gene match: 6. Looked up from germline, CDR1 is MNHEY and CDR2 is SVGAGI. The CDR3 region is CAIGGRAEQYF. For the CDR3, the DNA is TGTGCCATCGGGGGGAGGGCCGAGCAGTACTTC.

V gene TRBV6-5 combines with J gene TRBJ2-3; 7 bases are shared with TRBD1. Germline V gene lookup returns CDR1 MNHEY and CDR2 SVGAGI. V was pared by 7 bases and J by 4 bases, with 8 bases of the junction left unmatched. The length of the CDR3 is 14 residues. The DNA for the CDR3 is TGTGCCAGCAAGAGGGGGCAGGGTGCAGATACGCAGTATTTT. Translation gives CASKRGQGADTQYF.

This rearrangement joins TRBV9 to TRBJ1-1, with 8 positions matching TRBD1. This CDR3 is built from 15 residues. The V gene's germline CDR1 is SGDLS and CDR2 YYNGEE. V lost 4 bases and J lost 0; bases outside the gene matches: 5. CDR3 sequence reads: CASSPGQEMNTEAFF. The CDR3 nucleotides read TGTGCCAGCAGCCCGGGACAGGAAATGAACACTGAAGCTTTCTTT.

The V call is TRBV7-9, the J call TRBJ1-2; D may be TRBD1 (5 bases). The germline V gene has CDR1 SEHNR and CDR2 FQNEAQ (reference sequence). Trimming took 1 base from V and 4 from J, leaving 13 bases between them. The CDR3 is 15 amino acids. CDR3 amino acids: CASSLEARVGYGYTF. DNA of the CDR3: TGTGCCAGCAGCTTAGAGGCCAGGGTGGGCTATGGCTACACCTTC.

V is TRBV27 and J is TRBJ2-7; D perhaps matches TRBD2 (7 bases). CDR3 size: 15 residues. Germline values: CDR1 MNHEY, CDR2 SMNVEV (reference sequence). The V end was cut by 4 bases, the J end by 5 bases, with 18 bases between. In DNA, the CDR3 is TGTGCCAGCAGTTACATTGTCGGGGGGCACAACGAGCAGTACTTC. This translates into CASSYIVGGHNEQYF.

The chain employs TRBV11-2 and TRBJ2-7; maybe TRBD1 (6 bases). Germline V CDR1 and CDR2: SGHAT, FQNNGV. With 4 bases removed from V and 1 base from J, the gap between germline ends came to 11 bases. The CDR3 covers 14 residues. The CDR3 here is CASSYGDTSYEQYF. The CDR3 DNA reads as TGTGCCAGCAGCTACGGGGACACTTCCTACGAGCAGTACTTC.

The V call is TRBV27, the J call TRBJ2-6; TRBD1 aligns across 7 bases. CDR3 length: 19 residues. Germline V gene sequence: CDR1 MNHEY, CDR2 SMNVEV (reference sequence). V shed 8 bases, J shed 0 bases, and the junction held 16 bases outside the gene matches. As DNA, the CDR3 is TGTGCCAGCTCCTTTTCCCGGACAGGAATATTCTCTGGGGCCAACGTCCTGACTTTC. It translates to CASSFSRTGIFSGANVLTF.

The V gene is TRBV5-1, the J gene TRBJ1-6; TRBD1 might be the D (6 bases). Germline V gene sequence: CDR1 SGHRS, CDR2 YFSETQ. There are 15 residues in the CDR3. V dropped 0 bases and J dropped 6 bases, with 10 bases sitting between them. CDR3 residues: CASSLEGVSNSPLHF. The CDR3 DNA reads TGCGCCAGCAGCTTGGAGGGGGTGAGTAATTCACCCCTCCACTTT.

This chain joins TRBV12-3 or TRBV12-4 and TRBJ2-7; a weak D match, TRBD1 (5 bases). This CDR3 is 12 amino acids long. V lost 5 bases, J lost 6 bases, and 11 bases lay in between. CDR3 residues: CASSLVGAEQYF. The DNA for the CDR3 is TGTGCCAGCAGTCTCGTTGGGGCCGAGCAGTACTTC.

The V gene is TRBV19, the J gene TRBJ1-1, with TRBD1 as a possible D gene (5 bases). CDR1 is LNHDA, CDR2 SQIVND, per germline (reference sequence). There are 14 residues in the CDR3. The ends were cut back, 2 bases at V and 5 bases at J, with 12 bases in the middle. CDR3 protein: CASSIKRGGTEAFF. The CDR3 DNA is TGTGCCAGTAGTATAAAGAGGGGAGGGACTGAAGCTTTCTTT. The variable domain in full, with the rest retrieved from reference TRBV19 and TRBJ1-1, is DGGITQSPKYLFRKEGQNVTLSCEQNLNHDAMYWYRQDPGQGLRLIYYSQIVNDFQKGDIAEGYSVSREKKESFPLTVTSAQKNPTAFYLCASSIKRGGTEAFFGQGTRLTVV.

J is TRBJ2-7 and V is TRBV29-1; 11 nucleotides match TRBD1. This CDR3 is built from 14 residues. V dropped 4 bases and J dropped 7; count of bases not matched to a gene: 9. Germline V gives CDR1 SQVTM, CDR2 ANQGSEA. This chain's CDR3 is CSVGAGTGGVEQYF. For the CDR3, the DNA is TGCAGCGTTGGAGCCGGGACAGGGGGTGTTGAGCAGTACTTC.

This chain links TRBV28 with TRBJ2-7, with a possible D match to TRBD1 (6 bases). Germline CDR1 reads MDHEN; CDR2 reads SYDVKM. The length of the CDR3 is 16 residues. V lost 6 bases and J lost 2, with 20 bases in between. The CDR3 reads CASSAPGDTLPYEQYF. CDR3 nucleotides: TGTGCCAGCAGCGCCCCCGGGGACACCCTTCCCTACGAGCAGTACTTC.

The chain carries TRBV5-1 and TRBJ2-3, with a weak D call TRBD1 (6 bases). The ends were cut back, 4 bases at V and 6 bases at J, with 12 bases in the middle. The CDR3 is made up of 13 amino acids. In germline, CDR1 is SGHRS, CDR2 YFSETQ. The CDR3 is CASSPADRDTQYF. CDR3 coding DNA: TGCGCCAGCAGCCCGGCCGACAGGGATACGCAGTATTTT.

V is TRBV7-3 and J is TRBJ2-2; D may be TRBD1 (6 bases). Trimming pared 2 bases from V and 6 bases from J, leaving 7 bases between. CDR3 length: 13 residues. In germline, CDR1 is SGHTA, CDR2 FQGTGA. DNA for the CDR3: TGTGCCAGCAGCTTATCAGGGGCCGGGGAGCTGTTTTTT. Amino acid sequence: CASSLSGAGELFF.

This clone was recorded a few times. This chain connects TRBV7-3 to TRBJ1-5; a possible D gene is TRBD1 (5 bases). Germline assignment: CDR1 SGHTA and CDR2 FQGTGA. The CDR3 has 16 amino acids. V lost 3 bases to trimming and J lost 4 bases, with 16 bases between them. CDR3 sequence: CASSFPTPGFNQPQHF. The CDR3 coding sequence is TGTGCCAGCAGCTTCCCGACCCCAGGGTTTAATCAGCCCCAGCATTTT.

The gene calls are TRBV6-6 and TRBJ1-1; 7 positions match TRBD1. V lost 4 bases and J lost 1; bases outside the gene matches: 6. This CDR3 spans 15 amino acids. The germline gives CDR1 MNHNY, CDR2 SVGAGI (reference sequence). In DNA form, the CDR3 reads TGTGCCAGCAGTTTAGGACAGGCTCCGAACACTGAAGCTTTCTTT. Amino acid sequence: CASSLGQAPNTEAFF.